This T cell receptor beta chain appears in the sequencing data of a study of T cell responses to AZD1222 COVID-19 vaccine. Here immunoSEQ multiplex PCR was the method, and the copy in TCRdb shows in-frame clones only, minus some. The table has 100,000 to 150,000 clones, 85% to 90% seen once. CDR3 length: 14 residues. V shed 3 bases and J 5 bases; nucleotides not matched to a gene: 5. From germline, CDR1 is SGHTA and CDR2 FQGTGA. General observations from the study: It was only 6 or 7 AZD1222 recipients who were seropositive at baseline. Mostly white British, mostly female donors; authors suggested clonal diversity may be underestimated. After two AZD1222 doses, spike-specific TCR breadth and depth rose versus day 0. Reports say nearly half of spike-specific TCRs go after unmutated variant regions.

On this clone: Its antigen is not identified.

The specimen was peripheral blood, collected on day 0 of AZD1222 vaccination. The source of this sequence is an adult in good health. This chain connects TRBV7-3 to TRBJ2-7; 9 bases map to TRBD1. CDR3 amino acids: CASSFGTGLDEQYF. CDR3 sequence (DNA): TGTGCCAGCAGCTTCGGGACAGGGTTGGACGAGCAGTACTTC.